A single sample gave rise to the 17 T cell receptor beta chains below, sequenced in a study of a mutant IDH1 vaccine in newly diagnosed glioma. This sample's time point: week 47, end of study. Each dose of the vaccine consisted of 300 ug of mutant IDH1 20-mer peptide, with topical imiquimod. Their antigens remain unidentified. The data were produced by immunoSEQ multiplex PCR, yet TCRdb's version contains in-frame clones alone and is incomplete. Among around 30,000 clones listed, approximately 90% were seen once. The sample consisted of PBMCs, taken from a glioma patient whose treatment included an IDH1 peptide vaccine. Source of these receptors: a woman in her twenties or thirties with glioma.

The chain links TRBV29-1 to TRBJ2-2; D may be TRBD1 or TRBD2 (5 bases each). CDR1 SQVTM and CDR2 ANQGSEA come from the germline V gene. V gave up 2 bases and J gave up 0 bases, with 7 bases separating them. There are 14 residues in the CDR3. The CDR3 protein is CSVEQGPNTGELFF. The DNA for the CDR3 is TGCAGCGTTGAACAGGGACCGAACACCGGGGAGCTGTTTTTT.

This clone was seen just once. J is TRBJ1-2 and V is TRBV30, with a tentative D call TRBD1 (6 bases). Germline V gene data show CDR1 as GTSNPN and CDR2 as SVGIG (reference sequence). The V and J ends lost 1 base and 2 bases respectively, with 14 bases between them. CDR3 length: 15 amino acids. The CDR3 coding sequence is TGTGCCTGGAGTGAAGTGCTGGGGGCGAACTATGGCTACACCTTC. Its protein product is CAWSEVLGANYGYTF.

V and J are TRBV19 and TRBJ2-7, with 10 positions matching TRBD2. Trimming took 6 bases from V and 2 from J; bases not matched to a gene: 7. The CDR3 loop spans 15 amino acids. CDR1 and CDR2 from the germline V gene are LNHDA and SQIVND (reference sequence). CDR3 bases: TGTGCCAGTAGGGAGGTAGCGGGGGGAACCTACGAGCAGTACTTC. Translation: CASREVAGGTYEQYF.

CDR3 in DNA: TGTGCCAGCAGTGAAGCGGGGGGGCCATCAGATACGCAGTATTTT. Encoded protein: CASSEAGGPSDTQYF. The chain uses TRBV2 and TRBJ2-3; possible D gene TRBD2, 7 bases. The CDR3 spans 15 residues. Germline V gene lookup returns CDR1 SNHLY and CDR2 FYNNEI. Trimming pared 0 bases from V and 4 bases from J, leaving 11 bases between.

V is TRBV2 and J is TRBJ2-6; possibly TRBD1 for D (5 bases). Trimming shortened V by 8 bases and J by 0 bases, and 8 bases separated the two germline ends. The CDR3 totals 14 residues. Germline CDR1 SNHLY, CDR2 FYNNEI. The CDR3 is CASSRDSGANVLTF. Written as DNA, the CDR3 is TGTGCCAGCTCCAGGGACTCTGGGGCCAACGTCCTGACTTTC.

The chain links TRBV4-1 to TRBJ1-6; D is uncertain. Germline V gives CDR1 MGHRA, CDR2 YSYEKL. The CDR3 is 17 amino acids. Trimming stripped 0 bases from V and 0 bases from J, with 9 bases between. The CDR3 is CASSQEVQSSYNSPLHF. Here the CDR3 DNA reads TGCGCCAGCAGCCAAGAGGTCCAGTCCTCCTATAATTCACCCCTCCACTTT.

CDR3: CASSQRLAGGPSYEQYF. CDR3 DNA: TGCGCCAGCAGCCAACGACTAGCGGGGGGTCCTTCCTACGAGCAGTACTTC. This chain uses TRBV4-1 with TRBJ2-7, with TRBD2 matching over 13 bases. This CDR3 has 17 residues. CDR1 is MGHRA and CDR2 is YSYEKL in the germline V gene. Trimming took 2 bases from V and 1 from J; bases not matched to a gene: 5.

V usage is TRBV4-2 and J usage is TRBJ2-3; D is ambiguous. The CDR3 spans 14 residues. CDR1 and CDR2 (germline): LGHNA, YNFKEQ. The V and J ends lost 0 bases and 3 bases respectively, with 7 bases between them. The CDR3 DNA is TGTGCCAGCAGCCAAGATCCGGCGACAGATACGCAGTATTTT. It is translated as CASSQDPATDTQYF.

V gene TRBV5-4 combines with J gene TRBJ2-2, with D uncertain. V dropped 4 bases and J dropped 2 bases, with 0 bases sitting between them. Germline V lookup: CDR1 SGHNT, CDR2 YYREEE (reference sequence). CDR3 length: 11 amino acids. The CDR3 is CASSNTGELFF. In DNA, the CDR3 is TGTGCCAGCAGCAACACCGGGGAGCTGTTTTTT. Full variable domain (outside the CDR3, taken from reference TRBV5-4 and TRBJ2-2): ETGVTQSPTHLIKTRGQQVTLRCSSQSGHNTVSWYQQALGQGPQFIFQYYREEENGRGNFPPRFSGLQFPNYSSELNVNALELDDSALYLCASSNTGELFFGEGSRLTVL.

The V and J genes are TRBV4-1 and TRBJ1-3, with D perhaps matching TRBD1 (5 bases). CDR1 MGHRA and CDR2 YSYEKL come from the germline V gene. V was shortened by 8 bases and J by 8 bases, with 25 bases between the two germline ends. There are 16 residues in the CDR3. The CDR3 loop is CASAQPRGGGRDTIYF. CDR3 nucleotide sequence: TGCGCCAGCGCCCAGCCCCGGGGGGGAGGAAGGGACACCATATATTTT.

This chain links TRBV5-8 with TRBJ1-1, with D perhaps TRBD1 (5 bases). This CDR3 is built from 15 residues. CDR1 and CDR2 (germline): SGHTS, YDEGEE. V lost 7 bases, J lost 1 base, and 17 bases lay in between. In DNA, the CDR3 is TGTGCCAGCGGCCTTCGGGGGTACCAGAACACTGAAGCTTTCTTT. Translated: CASGLRGYQNTEAFF.

The chain couples TRBV5-4 to TRBJ1-4, with no clear D. Per the germline V gene, CDR1 is SGHNT and CDR2 is YYREEE (reference sequence). V lost 0 bases and J 0 bases, leaving 12 bases between the germline ends. The CDR3 has 17 residues. The CDR3 DNA reads TGTGCCAGCAGCTTGGGTCGCGAGTATGCAACTAATGAAAAACTGTTTTTT. It codes for CASSLGREYATNEKLFF.

The CDR3 region has the DNA TGTGCCAGCAGCCCCTCCCGGGACAGGACCTACGAGCAGTACTTC. It encodes CASSPSRDRTYEQYF. The rearrangement uses TRBV7-3 and TRBJ2-7; 8 positions match TRBD1. J gave up 2 bases and V 5 bases, and 8 bases lay outside the gene matches. This CDR3 region has 15 residues. CDR1 and CDR2 from the germline V gene are SGHTA and FQGTGA.

DNA for the CDR3: TGTGCCAGCAGCCCCGGAACAGTGGATTCCTACGAGCAGTACTTC. Protein: CASSPGTVDSYEQYF. V is TRBV7-8 and J is TRBJ2-7; the D is unclear. V dropped 5 bases and J dropped 1 base, with 15 bases sitting between them. The V gene's germline CDR1 is SGHVS and CDR2 FQNEAQ. This CDR3 contains 15 residues.

The V call is TRBV6-5, the J call TRBJ1-6; a possible D gene is TRBD1 (5 bases). This CDR3 contains 14 residues. Germline V gene data show CDR1 as MNHEY and CDR2 as SVGAGI. The V and J ends lost 5 bases and 6 bases respectively, with 11 bases between them. The CDR3 sequence: CASSRQIPNSPLHF. DNA of the CDR3: TGTGCCAGCAGTAGACAGATTCCTAATTCACCCCTCCACTTT.

The gene calls are TRBV7-9 and TRBJ1-5, with unresolved D. In germline, CDR1 is SEHNR, CDR2 FQNEAQ (reference sequence). The CDR3 consists of 13 residues. The germline V and J ends were trimmed by 7 bases and 0 bases, with 7 bases remaining between them. CDR3 sequence: CASTRSSNQPQHF. CDR3 in DNA: TGTGCCAGCACCAGATCTAGCAATCAGCCCCAGCATTTT. The variable domain in full, with the rest retrieved from reference TRBV7-9 and TRBJ1-5, is DTGVSQNPRHKITKRGQNVTFRCDPISEHNRLYWYRQTLGQGPEFLTYFQNEAQLEKSRLLSDRFSAERPKGSFSTLEIQRTEQGDSAMYLCASTRSSNQPQHFGDGTRLSIL.

The gene calls are TRBV12-1 and TRBJ2-1; the table names TRBD2, a call not compared with the DNA. TRBV12-1 is a known pseudogene. The CDR3 covers 15 residues. CDR3 sequence reads: CASSRPPSSYNEQFF. CDR3 bases: TGTGCCAGCAGCCGTCCCCCTAGCTCCTACAATGAGCAGTTCTTC.